Listed below are T cell receptor beta chains from one sample, sequenced in a study of blood T cells in healthy people across ages. In TCRdb, the 5' RACE reads were re-called with MiXCR into one record per CDR3 protein. The data show around 1,700,000 distinct CDR3 sequences, 28% seen once. Material: blood. All receptors derive from a woman in her 30s in good health. Each CDR3 is given with its conserved first and last residue. D genes are given only for firm matches. Some rows mark clone size as missing; the rest say once, few, many or name a class of expanded clone.

v_call,clone_size,j_call,d_call,cdr3_nt,cdr3_aa
TRBV5-6,many,TRBJ2-1,.,TGTGCCAGCAGCACTTTATATGAGCAGTTCTTC,CASSTLYEQFF
TRBV29-1,.,TRBJ1-1,.,TGCAGCGTTCGAAGGAACACTGAAGCTTTCTTT,CSVRRNTEAFF
TRBV10-1,.,TRBJ2-2,.,TGCGCCAGCAGTGACCTTCGAGGGGAGGCCACCGGGGAGCGGTTTTTT,CASSDLRGEATGERFF
TRBV24-1,.,TRBJ2-7,.,TGTGCCACCAGTGATCTGACAGACTTTTTCCCCAGCGAGCAGTACTTC,CATSDLTDFFPSEQYF
TRBV14,few,TRBJ2-5,.,TGTGCCAGCAGCCACTTAACAGGAGTAGGGCAAGAGACCCAGTACTTC,CASSHLTGVGQETQYF
TRBV6-5,.,TRBJ2-2,.,TGTGCCAGCACCCAGGGGGGGCCCCTGGACACCGGGGAGCTGTTTTTT,CASTQGGPLDTGELFF
TRBV20-1,.,TRBJ1-2,.,TGCGGAAGCGGGGGCTCGGAGGTCTATGGCTACACCTTC,CGSGGSEVYGYTF
TRBV5-1,many,TRBJ1-1,TRBD1,TGCGCCAGCAGCTTACAGGGGGCTGAAGCTTTCTTT,CASSLQGAEAFF
TRBV7-2,.,TRBJ1-2,.,TGTGCCAGCAGCGAGTCTAGGACACTCTATGGCTACACCTTC,CASSESRTLYGYTF
TRBV7-3,few,TRBJ2-1,.,TGTGCCAGCAGCCCAACGCAGGGTAATGAGCAGTTCTTC,CASSPTQGNEQFF
TRBV10-3,many,TRBJ1-2,.,TGTGCCATCAGTGATCCAGCCTGGGATGGCTACACCTTC,CAISDPAWDGYTF
TRBV27,few,TRBJ2-7,.,TGTGCCAGCAAGCCTCCCGGGGGAACGTACGAGCAGTACTTC,CASKPPGGTYEQYF
TRBV5-1,.,TRBJ2-3,.,TGCGCCAGCAGCCTCTTGGGCGCTCTCAGGGAGACAGATACGCAGTATTTT,CASSLLGALRETDTQYF
TRBV11-2,many,TRBJ2-3,TRBD2,TGTGCCAGCAGCTTAGAAGCGGGAGTGGCAGATACGCAGTATTTT,CASSLEAGVADTQYF
TRBV29-1,few,TRBJ1-1,.,TGCAGCGTTCCCGGGATCGAAGCTTTCTTT,CSVPGIEAFF
TRBV7-2,many,TRBJ2-7,.,TGTGCCAGCAGCTTAGGGCCAACCAACGAGCAGTACTTC,CASSLGPTNEQYF
TRBV20-1,many,TRBJ1-1,TRBD1,TGCAGTGCTCAGGACAGGGCGGATGAAGCTTTCTTT,CSAQDRADEAFF
TRBV25-1,.,TRBJ1-4,.,TGTGCCAGCAGTGACACGGGGCGGGGAACGTCGAATGAAAAACTGTTTTTT,CASSDTGRGTSNEKLFF
TRBV20-1,.,TRBJ1-5,.,TGCAGCGCATCCCCAGGGCCAGGCAATCAGCCCCAGCATTTT,CSASPGPGNQPQHF
TRBV14,.,TRBJ2-7,.,TGTGCCAGCAGCCAAGAAGGTACGGGGCCCTACAATGAGCAGTACTTC,CASSQEGTGPYNEQYF
TRBV12-3/TRBV12-4,.,TRBJ1-4,.,TGTGCCAGCAGTTCTTCCGGGACAAGATTGGTTTTT,CASSSSGTRLVF
TRBV12-3/TRBV12-4,many,TRBJ2-7,TRBD2,TGTGCCAGCACGGGGGGAGGGATAGTGAACTACGAGCAGTACTTC,CASTGGGIVNYEQYF
TRBV14,.,TRBJ2-5,.,TGTGCCAGCAGCAAAGGGCGAGAGACCCAGTACTTC,CASSKGRETQYF
TRBV5-1,many,TRBJ2-1,.,TGCGCCAGCAGCTTGCCGGGGACAAACAATGAGCAGTTCTTC,CASSLPGTNNEQFF
TRBV20-1,.,TRBJ2-7,TRBD2,TGCAGTGCCAGAATCACTAGCGGACCCTTCAATGAGCAGTACTTC,CSARITSGPFNEQYF
TRBV4-2,.,TRBJ2-1,TRBD2,TGTGCCAGCAGCCAACTGACTAGCGCCTACAATGAGCAGTTCTTC,CASSQLTSAYNEQFF
TRBV4-3,.,TRBJ1-5,TRBD1,TGCGCCAGCAGCCAAGATCTAGACAGGGGGATCCGTCAGCCCCAGCATTTT,CASSQDLDRGIRQPQHF
TRBV7-8,.,TRBJ2-3,.,TGTGCCGGCATAGAGTCGACGGGCACAGATACGCAGTATTTT,CAGIESTGTDTQYF
TRBV12-3/TRBV12-4,.,TRBJ2-3,TRBD2,TGTGCCAGCAGTTTAATCGGCGTGAGCGGGAGGGATTCAGATACGCAGTATTTT,CASSLIGVSGRDSDTQYF
TRBV7-9,many,TRBJ2-5,.,TGTGCCAGCGGGCAGCAAGAGACCCAGTACTTC,CASGQQETQYF
TRBV20-1,few,TRBJ2-5,TRBD1,TGCAGTGCTGGGACAGGGGAAGAGACCCAGTACTTC,CSAGTGEETQYF
TRBV7-2,.,TRBJ2-3,.,TGTGCCAGCAGCTTAGCGATGGATCAGAGGGTTACGCAGTATTTT,CASSLAMDQRVTQYF
TRBV5-1,.,TRBJ2-2,.,TGCGCCAGCACCCTTGGCGGGGAGAACACCGGGGAGCTGTTTTTT,CASTLGGENTGELFF
TRBV29-1,few,TRBJ2-1,.,TGCAGCGTGGTAAAGGCGGGTGGTCCAGGGGAGCAGTTCTTC,CSVVKAGGPGEQFF
TRBV27,many,TRBJ2-1,.,TGTGCCAGCAGTTTAACTTCCACTAACAATGAGCAGTTCTTC,CASSLTSTNNEQFF
TRBV25-1,few,TRBJ2-5,TRBD2,TGTGCCAGCAGTGCATCGACGGGGGGTGGGGAGACCCAGTACTTC,CASSASTGGGETQYF
TRBV27,many,TRBJ2-7,.,TGTGCCAGCAGCATGACTGGGATCTACGAGCAGTACTTC,CASSMTGIYEQYF
TRBV28,.,TRBJ1-2,.,TGTGCCAGCACCCGTGGGGGGGAGGGGCCTCGAGGCTACACCTTC,CASTRGGEGPRGYTF
TRBV20-1,few,TRBJ1-6,.,TGCAGTGCTAGTATCAGGGGCTTGCCCCTCCACTTT,CSASIRGLPLHF
TRBV4-1,.,TRBJ1-3,.,TGCGCCAGCTCACAATCGAATGGAGCTGGAAACACCATATATTTT,CASSQSNGAGNTIYF
TRBV20-1,.,TRBJ2-1,TRBD2,TGCAGTGCTAGAGCTTTTAGCGGGAGGGGCAATGAGCAGTTCTTC,CSARAFSGRGNEQFF
TRBV7-3,many,TRBJ1-2,TRBD1,TGTGCCAGCAGCTTAAATCCAGGGGGTTCCTATGGCTACACCTTC,CASSLNPGGSYGYTF
TRBV7-2,.,TRBJ1-4,.,TGTGCCAGCAGCTTAGATCCGGGTATGGAAAAACTGTTTTTT,CASSLDPGMEKLFF
TRBV9,many,TRBJ2-1,.,TGTGCCAGCAGCGTAACTAGTTTGAGCAATGAGCAGTTCTTC,CASSVTSLSNEQFF
TRBV28,.,TRBJ1-5,.,TGTGCCAGCCGCAGGGATGAAATTCAGCCCCAGCATTTT,CASRRDEIQPQHF